Listed here are 5 T cell receptor beta chains from one sample, sequenced in a study of cytomegalovirus exposure and HLA in healthy donors. The PCR used 60 Vbeta and 13 Jbeta primers. TCRdb's copy holds only in-frame clones and misses some; the assay was immunoSEQ multiplex PCR. The table shows 100,000 or so clones, with almost 70% occurring only once. Sequenced: PBMCs. Receptor source: a man aged 25 to 40 in good health and CMV-seronegative.

The chain links TRBV4-3 to TRBJ2-3, with D possibly being TRBD2 (5 bases). The germline V gene encodes CDR1 LGHNA and CDR2 YSLEER. V lost 0 bases to trimming and J lost 5 bases, with 15 bases between them. CDR3 size: 16 residues. DNA of the CDR3: TGCGCCAGCAGCCAAGATCGTTCGGGGAGAGGAGATACGCAGTATTTT. Translated, it gives CASSQDRSGRGDTQYF.

This clone came up once. The chain joins TRBV7-8 to TRBJ2-7; the D gene is possibly TRBD2 (7 bases). This CDR3 has 15 residues. The germline gives CDR1 SGHVS, CDR2 FQNEAQ. V gave up 5 bases and J gave up 6 bases, with 20 bases separating them. The CDR3 loop reads CASSLEAGVGAEQYF. The CDR3 DNA reads as TGTGCCAGCAGCCTTGAGGCGGGAGTGGGGGCCGAGCAGTACTTC.

Here the CDR3 reads CASNEPGLAGPSTDTQYF. For the CDR3, the DNA is TGTGCCAGTAACGAACCGGGACTAGCGGGACCTAGCACAGATACGCAGTATTTT. The J gene is TRBJ2-3, the V gene TRBV19, with TRBD2 matching over 13 bases. CDR3 size: 18 residues. Germline CDR1 reads LNHDA; CDR2 reads SQIVND (reference sequence). V lost 7 bases to trimming and J lost 0 bases; unmatched junction nucleotides: 10.

The chain couples TRBV7-2 to TRBJ1-5; TRBD1 aligns across 9 bases. Losses at the gene ends were 5 bases for V and 0 bases for J; bases not matched to a gene: 8. The CDR3 has 17 amino acids. Germline V CDR1 and CDR2: SGHTA, FQGNSA. CDR3 in amino acids: CASSAGTGRRSNQPQHF. The CDR3 nucleotides are TGTGCCAGCAGCGCTGGGACAGGGAGGCGTAGCAATCAGCCCCAGCATTTT.

V and J are TRBV5-6 and TRBJ2-7; D may be TRBD1 (5 bases). Germline CDR1 SGHDT, CDR2 YYEEEE. The CDR3 loop spans 17 amino acids. V dropped 1 base and J dropped 0 bases, with 17 bases sitting between them. CDR3 sequence reads: CASSLFFRGHLSYEQYF. Written as DNA, the CDR3 is TGTGCCAGCAGCTTGTTTTTCCGAGGACACCTCTCCTACGAGCAGTACTTC.